The sequence of this TCR beta chain was determined in a study of OX40 agonist ivuxolimab in advanced cancers. In the study overall: The patients' treatment was ivuxolimab, an agonistic anti-OX40 (CD134) antibody.

This table comes from immunoSEQ multiplex PCR, and its TCRdb copy is limited to in-frame clones, with some not included. The sample consists of 53,000 or so clones, more than 75% of them appearing once. In regard to this clone: The antigen remains undetermined.

Whole-study results and caveats: Compared with CD4+, CD8+ T cells on average had more expanded clones. Partial responders at 0.1-3.0 mg/kg showed near-lowest clonal expansion.

The sequence derives from an adult with an advanced solid tumor such as melanoma, head and neck, liver or kidney cancer. The sequenced sample was CD4+ or CD8+ T cells sorted from blood, obtained in a trial of the OX40 agonist ivuxolimab.

CDR3 loop: CASTRGQGGNTIYF. The CDR3 DNA is TGTGCCAGCACCCGGGGACAGGGTGGAAACACCATATATTTT. V is TRBV6-6 and J is TRBJ1-3; 9 bases are shared with TRBD1. The CDR3 contains 14 residues. Germline CDR1 and CDR2: MNHNY and SVGAGI (reference sequence). The V segment lost 7 bases and the J segment 3 bases; nucleotides outside the gene matches: 4.